Ten or more counts support the clone carrying this T cell receptor (beta chain). No antigen is known for it. TCRdb re-called the PCR reads via MiXCR. Found here are 20,000 to 25,000 clones, roughly a quarter of them singletons; the top ten hold roughly 5.5%. The data originate from a study of metastatic and nonmetastatic thyroid tumors. Overall study results and limits: Reports indicated that malignant thyroid tumors showed significantly higher TCR beta diversity than benign nodules did, in blood and tumor.

The CDR3 runs to 17 residues. V lost 6 bases, J lost 0 bases, and 6 bases stayed unmatched. Per germline, CDR1 SEHNR and CDR2 FQNEAQ (reference sequence). Every patient was untreated before thyroid surgery. Sequencing was carried out using tumor tissue. The J gene is TRBJ2-6, the V gene TRBV7-9; TRBD1 aligns across 9 bases. The TCR comes from a female donor with papillary thyroid cancer or a benign thyroid nodule (not recorded which). Some clones in this sample may be carry-over from other donors' samples. CDR3 loop: CASRGTGQGSGANVLTF. CDR3 nucleotides: TGTGCCAGCAGGGGAACGGGACAGGGCTCTGGGGCCAACGTCCTGACTTTC.